Given below is one T cell receptor (beta chain) in context. This entry is derived from a study of identifying expanded T cells in peripheral blood. The CDR3 runs 18 residues. CDR1 is SGHRS, CDR2 YFSETQ, per germline. The ends were cut back, 0 bases at V and 2 bases at J, with 18 bases in the middle. Assay used: immunoSEQ multiplex PCR; TCRdb lists only in-frame clones, some missing. Here the sample spans 120,000 or so clones, approximately 84% being singletons. The sample was blood. The chain carries TRBV5-1 and TRBJ1-3; D possibly corresponds to TRBD1 (6 bases). The clonotype comes from a person aged 18-70 years in good health. CDR3 DNA sequence: TGCGCCAGCAGCTTGGGGACAGCCCCAAAAGAGGCTGGAAACACCATATATTTT. Its protein product is CASSLGTAPKEAGNTIYF.